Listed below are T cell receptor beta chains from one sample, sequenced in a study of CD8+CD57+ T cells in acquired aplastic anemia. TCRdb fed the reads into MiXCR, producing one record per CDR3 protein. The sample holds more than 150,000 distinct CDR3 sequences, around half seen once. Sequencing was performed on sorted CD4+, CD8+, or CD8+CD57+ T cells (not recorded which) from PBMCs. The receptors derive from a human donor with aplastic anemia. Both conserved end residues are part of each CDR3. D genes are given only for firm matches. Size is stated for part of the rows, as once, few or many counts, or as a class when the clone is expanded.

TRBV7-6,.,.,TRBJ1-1,CASSLVEGFTAFF,TGTGCCAGCAGCTTAGTGGAGGGTTTTACAGCTTTCTTT
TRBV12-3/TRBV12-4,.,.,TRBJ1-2,CASSLLQGNGYTF,TGTGCCAGCAGTCTCCTACAGGGTAATGGCTACACCTTC
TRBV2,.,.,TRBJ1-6,CASSSSPLHF,TGTGCCAGCAGTAGTTCACCCCTCCACTTT
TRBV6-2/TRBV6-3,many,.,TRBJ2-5,CASSSQWAFQETQYF,TGTGCCAGCAGTTCTCAATGGGCATTCCAAGAGACCCAGTACTTC
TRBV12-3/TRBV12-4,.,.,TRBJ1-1,CASSLRGQNTEAFF,TGTGCCAGCAGCCTCCGAGGACAGAACACTGAAGCTTTCTTT
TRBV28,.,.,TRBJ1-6,CASSLPGKTDSPLHF,TGTGCCAGCAGTTTACCAGGGAAAACCGATTCACCCCTCCACTTT
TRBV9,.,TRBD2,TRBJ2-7,CASRGTSGALGNEQYF,TGTGCCAGCAGGGGGACTAGCGGGGCCCTGGGGAATGAGCAGTACTTC
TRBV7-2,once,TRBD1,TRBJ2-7,CASRRTGDEQYF,TGTGCCAGCAGGCGGACAGGGGACGAGCAGTACTTC
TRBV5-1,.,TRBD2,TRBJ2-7,CASSLGWGGFRTDTQYF,TGCGCCAGCAGCTTGGGCTGGGGGGGTTTCCGCACAGATACGCAGTATTTC
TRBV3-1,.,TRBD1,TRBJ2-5,CASREGARGQYF,TGTGCCAGCAGAGAGGGGGCGAGAGGCCAGTACTTC
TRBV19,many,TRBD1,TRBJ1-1,CASSIEGQGTEAFF,TGTGCCAGTAGTATAGAGGGACAGGGCACTGAAGCTTTCTTT
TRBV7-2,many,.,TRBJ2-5,CASSSAGVGEETQYF,TGTGCCAGCAGCTCAGCAGGGGTAGGTGAGGAGACCCAGTACTTC
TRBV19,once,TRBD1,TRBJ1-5,CASSRTGGEPQHF,TGTGCCAGTAGTAGGACAGGGGGGGAGCCCCAGCATTTT
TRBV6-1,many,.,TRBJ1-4,CASCTGFATNEKLFF,TGTGCCAGCTGCACGGGGTTCGCAACTAATGAAAAACTGTTTTTT
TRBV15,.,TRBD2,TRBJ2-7,CATSRGGLAGDEQYF,TGTGCCACCAGCAGAGGGGGACTAGCGGGAGACGAGCAGTACTTC
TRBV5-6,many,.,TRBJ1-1,CASSDTGHTEAFF,TGTGCCAGCAGCGATACAGGGCACACTGAAGCTTTCTTT
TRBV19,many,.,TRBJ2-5,CASSSFSGRGETQYF,TGTGCCAGTAGTAGTTTTTCGGGGAGAGGAGAGACCCAGTACTTC
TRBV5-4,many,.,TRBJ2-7,CASSPLDKGGEQYF,TGTGCCAGCAGCCCCCTGGACAAGGGGGGGGAGCAGTACTTC
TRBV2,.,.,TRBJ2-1,CASSFSGHEQFF,TGTGCCAGCAGTTTCAGCGGGCATGAGCAGTTCTTC
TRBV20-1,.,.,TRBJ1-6,CSASPPEGAGSPLHF,TGCAGTGCTAGTCCTCCTGAAGGGGCAGGATCACCCCTCCACTTT
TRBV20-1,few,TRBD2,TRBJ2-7,CSARVSGLLYEQYF,TGCAGTGCTAGAGTCTCGGGACTACTCTACGAGCAGTACTTC
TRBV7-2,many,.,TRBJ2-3,CASKRGASTDTQYF,TGTGCCAGCAAAAGGGGGGCGAGCACAGATACGCAGTATTTT
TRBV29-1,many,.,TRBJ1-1,CSVEDRGVAEAFF,TGCAGCGTTGAAGATAGAGGGGTTGCTGAAGCTTTCTTT
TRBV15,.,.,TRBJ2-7,CATSRDPPGKLGQYF,TGTGCCACCAGCAGAGATCCGCCAGGGAAACTCGGGCAGTACTTC
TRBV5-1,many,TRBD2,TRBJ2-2,CASSRGTSGPNTGELFF,TGCGCCAGCAGCCGAGGGACTAGCGGACCGAACACCGGGGAGCTGTTTTTT
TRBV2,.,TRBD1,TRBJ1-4,CASSGQGDQKLFF,TGTGCCAGCAGTGGACAGGGTGATCAAAAACTGTTTTTT
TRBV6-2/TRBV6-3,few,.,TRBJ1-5,CASSSGRGNRPQHF,TGTGCCAGCAGTTCAGGGAGGGGCAATCGGCCCCAGCATTTT